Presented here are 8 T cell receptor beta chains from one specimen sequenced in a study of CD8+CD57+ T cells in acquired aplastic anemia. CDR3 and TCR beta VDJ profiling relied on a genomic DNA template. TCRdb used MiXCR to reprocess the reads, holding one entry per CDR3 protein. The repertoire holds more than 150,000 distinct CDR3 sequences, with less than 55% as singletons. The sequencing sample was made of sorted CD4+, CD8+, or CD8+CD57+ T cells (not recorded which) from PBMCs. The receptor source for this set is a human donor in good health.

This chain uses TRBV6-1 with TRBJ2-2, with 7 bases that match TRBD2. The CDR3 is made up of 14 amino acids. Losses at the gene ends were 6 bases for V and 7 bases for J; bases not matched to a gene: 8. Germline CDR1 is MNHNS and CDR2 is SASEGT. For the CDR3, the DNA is TGTGCCAGCAGCGTGGGCGGGAGAGTCGGGGAGCTGTTTTTT. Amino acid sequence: CASSVGGRVGELFF.

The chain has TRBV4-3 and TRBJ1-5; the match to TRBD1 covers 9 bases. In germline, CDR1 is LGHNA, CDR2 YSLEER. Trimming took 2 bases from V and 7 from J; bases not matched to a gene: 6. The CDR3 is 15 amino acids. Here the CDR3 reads CASSQKWDREQPQHF. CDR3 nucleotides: TGCGCCAGCAGCCAAAAGTGGGACAGGGAACAGCCCCAGCATTTT.

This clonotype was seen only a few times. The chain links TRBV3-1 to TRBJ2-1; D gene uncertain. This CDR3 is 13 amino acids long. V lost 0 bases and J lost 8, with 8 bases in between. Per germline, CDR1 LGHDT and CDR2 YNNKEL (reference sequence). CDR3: CASSQDAQDEQFF. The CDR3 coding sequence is TGTGCCAGCAGCCAAGATGCCCAGGATGAGCAGTTCTTC.

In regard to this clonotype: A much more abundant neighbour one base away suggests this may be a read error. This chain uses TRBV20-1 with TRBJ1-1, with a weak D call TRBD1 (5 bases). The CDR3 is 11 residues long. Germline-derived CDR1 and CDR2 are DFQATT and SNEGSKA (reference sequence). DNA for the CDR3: TGCAATGCGGGGGGACTGTCGGGGGCTTTCTTT. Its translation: CNAGGLSGAFF.

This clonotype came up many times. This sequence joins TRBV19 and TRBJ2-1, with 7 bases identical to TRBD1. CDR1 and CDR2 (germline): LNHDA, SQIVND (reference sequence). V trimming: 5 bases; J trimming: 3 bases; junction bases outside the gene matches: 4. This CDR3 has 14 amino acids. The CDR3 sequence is CASSPGQFYNEQFF. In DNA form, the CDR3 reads TGTGCCAGTAGTCCGGGACAGTTCTACAATGAGCAGTTCTTC.

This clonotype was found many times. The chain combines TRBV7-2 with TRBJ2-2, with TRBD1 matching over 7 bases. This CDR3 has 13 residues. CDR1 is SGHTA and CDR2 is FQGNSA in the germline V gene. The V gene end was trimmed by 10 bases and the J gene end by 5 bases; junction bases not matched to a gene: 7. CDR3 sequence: CATRQGGTGELFF. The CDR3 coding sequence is TGTGCCACCCGACAGGGCGGAACCGGGGAGCTGTTTTTT. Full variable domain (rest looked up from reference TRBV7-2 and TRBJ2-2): GAGVSQSPSNKVTEKGKDVELRCDPISGHTALYWYRQSLGQGLEFLIYFQGNSAPDKSGLPSDRFSAERTGGSVSTLTIQRTQQEDSAVYLCATRQGGTGELFFGEGSRLTVL.

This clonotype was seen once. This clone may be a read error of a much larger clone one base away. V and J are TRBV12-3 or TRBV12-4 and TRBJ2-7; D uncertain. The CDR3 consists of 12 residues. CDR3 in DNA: TGTGCCAGCAGTCGACTCAACTACGTGCAGTACTTC. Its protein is CASSRLNYVQYF.

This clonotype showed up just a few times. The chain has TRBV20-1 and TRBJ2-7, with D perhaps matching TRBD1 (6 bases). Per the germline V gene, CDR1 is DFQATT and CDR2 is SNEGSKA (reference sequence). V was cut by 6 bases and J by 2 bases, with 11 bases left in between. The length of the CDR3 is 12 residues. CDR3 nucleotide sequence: TGCAGTGCCCAGGGGCGGGCCTACGAGCAGTACTTC. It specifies CSAQGRAYEQYF.